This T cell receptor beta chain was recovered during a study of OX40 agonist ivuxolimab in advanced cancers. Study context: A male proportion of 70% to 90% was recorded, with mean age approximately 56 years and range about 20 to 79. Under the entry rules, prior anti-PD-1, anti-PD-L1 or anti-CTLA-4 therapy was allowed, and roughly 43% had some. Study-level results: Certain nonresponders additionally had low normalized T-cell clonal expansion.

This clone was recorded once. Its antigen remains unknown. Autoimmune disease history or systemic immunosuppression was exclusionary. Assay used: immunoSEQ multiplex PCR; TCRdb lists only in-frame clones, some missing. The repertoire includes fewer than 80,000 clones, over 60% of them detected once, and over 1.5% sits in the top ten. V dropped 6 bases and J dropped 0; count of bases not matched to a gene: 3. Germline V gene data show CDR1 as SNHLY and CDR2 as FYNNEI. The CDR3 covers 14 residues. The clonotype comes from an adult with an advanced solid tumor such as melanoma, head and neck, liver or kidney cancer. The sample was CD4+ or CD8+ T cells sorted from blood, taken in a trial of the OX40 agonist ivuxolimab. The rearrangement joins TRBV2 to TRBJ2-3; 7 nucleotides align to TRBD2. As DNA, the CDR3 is TGTGCCAGCAGGGAGCGGGGAAGCACAGATACGCAGTATTTT. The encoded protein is CASRERGSTDTQYF.